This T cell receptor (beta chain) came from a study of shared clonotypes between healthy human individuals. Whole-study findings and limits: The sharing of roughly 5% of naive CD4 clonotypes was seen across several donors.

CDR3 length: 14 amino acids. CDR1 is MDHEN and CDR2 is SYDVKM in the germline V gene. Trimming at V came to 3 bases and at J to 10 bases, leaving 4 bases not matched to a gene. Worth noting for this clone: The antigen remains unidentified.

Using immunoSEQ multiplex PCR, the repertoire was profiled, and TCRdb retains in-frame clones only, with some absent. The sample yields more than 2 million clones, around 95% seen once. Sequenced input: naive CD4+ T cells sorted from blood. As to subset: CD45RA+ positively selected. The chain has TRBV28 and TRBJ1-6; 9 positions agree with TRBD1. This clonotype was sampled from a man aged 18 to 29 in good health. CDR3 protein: CASSFGDRDSPLHF. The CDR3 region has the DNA TGTGCCAGCAGTTTCGGGGACAGGGACTCACCCCTCCACTTT.